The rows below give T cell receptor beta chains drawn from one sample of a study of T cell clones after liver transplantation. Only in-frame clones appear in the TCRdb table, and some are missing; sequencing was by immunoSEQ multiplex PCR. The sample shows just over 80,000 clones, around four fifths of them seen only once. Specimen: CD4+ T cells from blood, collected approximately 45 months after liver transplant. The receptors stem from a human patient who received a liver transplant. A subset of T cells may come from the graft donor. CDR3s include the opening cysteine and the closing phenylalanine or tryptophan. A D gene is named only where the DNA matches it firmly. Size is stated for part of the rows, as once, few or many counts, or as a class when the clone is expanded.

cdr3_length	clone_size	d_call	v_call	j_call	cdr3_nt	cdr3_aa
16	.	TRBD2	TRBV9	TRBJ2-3	TGTGCCAGCAGCGTAAGGACTAGCGGGAAGTCAGATACGCAGTATTTT	CASSVRTSGKSDTQYF
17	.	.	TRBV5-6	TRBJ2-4	TGTGCCAGCAGCTTTAGGACTGGGGGACTAGCCAAAAACATTCAGTACTTC	CASSFRTGGLAKNIQYF
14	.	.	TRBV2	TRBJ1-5	TGTGCCAGCAGTTGGGGGTTAGCAGGTCAGCCCCAGCATTTT	CASSWGLAGQPQHF
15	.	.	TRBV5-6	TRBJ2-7	TGTGCCAGCAGCAGCCCCTTGGGCGGCATCGACGAGCAGTACTTC	CASSSPLGGIDEQYF
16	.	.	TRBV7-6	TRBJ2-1	TGTGCCAGCAGCTTAGATGGCGGAGGGTTATACAATGAGCAGTTCTTC	CASSLDGGGLYNEQFF
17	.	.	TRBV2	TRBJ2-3	TGTGCCAGCAGTGGGACTCTGGGGGACGTTAGCACAGATACGCAGTATTTT	CASSGTLGDVSTDTQYF
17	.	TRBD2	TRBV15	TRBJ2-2	TGTGCCACCAGCAACCCCATGGAGGCGGGAGGAGTCGGGGAGCTGTTTTTT	CATSNPMEAGGVGELFF
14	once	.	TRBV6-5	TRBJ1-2	TGTGCCAGCACCGGAGGCTTCAGGACGGGCGGCTACACCTTC	CASTGGFRTGGYTF
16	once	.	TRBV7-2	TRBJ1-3	TGTGCCAGCAGCCCTGGGGGAGCAAACTTCGGAAACACCATATATTTT	CASSPGGANFGNTIYF
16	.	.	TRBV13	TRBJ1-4	TGTGCCAGCAGCTTCAGGGGAGGGGCGACTAATGAAAAACTGTTTTTT	CASSFRGGATNEKLFF
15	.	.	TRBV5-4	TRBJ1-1	TGTGCCAGCAGCTTGGGCCGCCCGGGGGAGACTGAAGCTTTCTTT	CASSLGRPGETEAFF
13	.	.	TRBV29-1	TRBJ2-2	TGCAGCGTTGGCAGGGATGGTACCGGGGAGCTGTTTTTT	CSVGRDGTGELFF
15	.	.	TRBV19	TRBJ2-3	TGTGCCAGTAGTACCCCCGGCTCCAGTGGGGATACGCAGTATTTT	CASSTPGSSGDTQYF
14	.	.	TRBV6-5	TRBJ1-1	TGTGCCAGCAGTACTCCGGGACTCAGCACTGAAGCTTTCTTT	CASSTPGLSTEAFF
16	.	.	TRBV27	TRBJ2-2	TGTGCCAGCAGTCCGACGGAGCGGGTTAACACCGGGGAGCTGTTTTTT	CASSPTERVNTGELFF
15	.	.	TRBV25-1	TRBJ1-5	TGTGCCAGCAGTGAATATGGCACAGGGAATCAGCCCCAGCATTTT	CASSEYGTGNQPQHF
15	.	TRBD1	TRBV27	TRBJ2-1	TGTGCCAGCAGCACACAGGGGGCATCCTACAATGAGCAGTTCTTC	CASSTQGASYNEQFF
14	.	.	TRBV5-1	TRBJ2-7	TGCGCCAGCAGCCTAGGGGGAATGGGTTACGAGCAGTACTTC	CASSLGGMGYEQYF
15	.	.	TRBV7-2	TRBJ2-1	TGTGCCAGCAGCTTTACCCTAGCGAGTTACAATGAGCAGTTCTTC	CASSFTLASYNEQFF
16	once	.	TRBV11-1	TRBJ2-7	TGTGCCAGCAGCTTAGGGGGCTACCGCCTACTCTACGAGCAGTACTTC	CASSLGGYRLLYEQYF
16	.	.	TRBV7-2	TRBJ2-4	TGTGCCAGCAGCTTAGACCTTGGGGCAGCCAAAAACATTCAGTACTTC	CASSLDLGAAKNIQYF
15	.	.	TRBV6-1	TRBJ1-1	TGTGCCAGCAGTACTAATCGGCTGGGGGGCACTGAAGCTTTCTTT	CASSTNRLGGTEAFF
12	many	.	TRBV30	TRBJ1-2	TGTGCCTGGAGTGGTCAGGGCTATGGCTACACCTTC	CAWSGQGYGYTF
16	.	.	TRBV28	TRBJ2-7	TGTGCCAGCAGCCCACCGGGACTCACAACGACCTACGAGCAGTACTTC	CASSPPGLTTTYEQYF
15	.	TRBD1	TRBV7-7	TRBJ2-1	TGTGCTAGCAGCTTAGGGACAGGAACCTACAATGAGCAGTTCTTC	CASSLGTGTYNEQFF
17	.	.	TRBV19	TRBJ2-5	TGTGCCAGTACCTTAAAAGGCTCCCCAGGTGCCCAAGAGACCCAGTACTTC	CASTLKGSPGAQETQYF
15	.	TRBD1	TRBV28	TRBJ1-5	TGTGCCAGCACCCCTTCAGGGGGCGGATTCCAGCCCCAGCATTTT	CASTPSGGGFQPQHF
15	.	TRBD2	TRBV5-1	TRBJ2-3	TGCGCCAGCAGCTTGGGGACTAGCGGTTCAGATACGCAGTATTTT	CASSLGTSGSDTQYF
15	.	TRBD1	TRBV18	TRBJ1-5	TGTGCCAGCTCACCGGACAGGGCGAGCAATCAGCCCCAGCATTTT	CASSPDRASNQPQHF
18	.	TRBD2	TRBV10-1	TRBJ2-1	TGCGCCAGCAGTTGTGACCGACGACTAGCGGGTGGGTGGGGCGAGCAGTTCTTC	CASSCDRRLAGGWGEQFF
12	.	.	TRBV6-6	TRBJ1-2	TGTGCCAGCAGGGGGCGTTTTAATGGCTACACCTTC	CASRGRFNGYTF
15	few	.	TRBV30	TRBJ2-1	TGTGCCTGGACCACTTGGTCGGCTACCCACAATGAGCAGTTCTTC	CAWTTWSATHNEQFF
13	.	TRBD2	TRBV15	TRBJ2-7	TGTGCCACCAGCAGGGGGGGGTTGGCGCAGCAGTACTTC	CATSRGGLAQQYF
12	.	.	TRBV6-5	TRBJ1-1	TGTGCCAGCAGTTCTCGACAGGATCGGGCTTTCTTT	CASSSRQDRAFF
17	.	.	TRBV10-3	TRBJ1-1	TGTGCCATCAGTGAGTCTTTGGGGGGTCAGATGAACACTGAAGCTTTCTTT	CAISESLGGQMNTEAFF
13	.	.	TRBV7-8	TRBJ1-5	TGTGCCAGCAGCTTAGAGGTCCGGCAGCCCCAGCATTTT	CASSLEVRQPQHF
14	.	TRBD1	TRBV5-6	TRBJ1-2	TGTGCCAGCGAACGGGACAGGGCCGGCTATGGCTACACCTTC	CASERDRAGYGYTF
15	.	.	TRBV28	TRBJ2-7	TGTGCCAGCAGTAACAGTGGCAAGCCCTCCTACGAGCAGTACTTC	CASSNSGKPSYEQYF
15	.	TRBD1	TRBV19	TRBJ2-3	TGTGCCAGTAGTATCGGGATAGGGGGCTCAGATACGCAGTATTTT	CASSIGIGGSDTQYF
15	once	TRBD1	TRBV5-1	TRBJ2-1	TGCGCCAGCAGCTTCAGACAGGGCTCCTACAATGAGCAGTTCTTC	CASSFRQGSYNEQFF
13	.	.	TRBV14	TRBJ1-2	TGTGCCAGCAGCCAAGCGAGGGGGAATGGCTACACCTTC	CASSQARGNGYTF
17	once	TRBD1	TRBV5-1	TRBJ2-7	TGCGCCAGCAGCTTCTCACACAGGGGCTTGGGGGCCTACGAGCAGTACTTC	CASSFSHRGLGAYEQYF
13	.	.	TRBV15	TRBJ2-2	TGTGCCACCAGCAGAGATAGAACCGGGGAGCTGTTTTTT	CATSRDRTGELFF
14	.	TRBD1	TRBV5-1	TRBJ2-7	TGCGCCAGCAGCCGGACGACAGGGGGCTACGAGCAGTACTTC	CASSRTTGGYEQYF
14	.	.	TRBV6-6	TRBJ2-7	TGTGCCAGCAGTTACTCGGAAGGGAATGGCGAGCAGTACTTC	CASSYSEGNGEQYF
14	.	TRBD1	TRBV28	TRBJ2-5	TGTGCCAGCAGCCTAAACAGGGGCAAAGAGACCCAGTACTTC	CASSLNRGKETQYF
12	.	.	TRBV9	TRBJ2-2	TGTGCCAGCAGCGTCGGGTCCGGGGAGCTGTTTTTT	CASSVGSGELFF
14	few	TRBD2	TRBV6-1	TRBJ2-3	TGTGCCAGCGCACTAGCGGGAGTCAAAGATACGCAGTATTTT	CASALAGVKDTQYF
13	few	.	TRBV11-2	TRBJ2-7	TGTGCCAGCAGCGACAGGAACAGCTACGAGCAGTACTTC	CASSDRNSYEQYF
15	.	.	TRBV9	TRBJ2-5	TGTGCCAGCAGCGTAGGTGCAGGGGGGGACGAGACCCAGTACTTC	CASSVGAGGDETQYF
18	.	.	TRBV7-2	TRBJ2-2	TGTGCCAGCAGCTTAGGGAGAGGGCTAGCGCACAACACCGGGGAGCTGTTTTTT	CASSLGRGLAHNTGELFF
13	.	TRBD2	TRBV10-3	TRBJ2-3	TGTGCCATCACGCGGGAGGAAGGAGATACGCAGTATTTT	CAITREEGDTQYF
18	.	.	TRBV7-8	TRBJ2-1	TGTGCCAGCAGCCAGGGGCTAGCGGCCTCGAGCTCCTACAATGAGCAGTTCTTC	CASSQGLAASSSYNEQFF
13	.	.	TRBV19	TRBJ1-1	TGTGCCAGTAGTATTCAGGGATACACTGAAGCTTTCTTT	CASSIQGYTEAFF
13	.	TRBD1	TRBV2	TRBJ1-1	TGTGCCAGCCAGGGGGAGAGGTACACTGAAGCTTTCTTT	CASQGERYTEAFF
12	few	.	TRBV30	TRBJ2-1	TGTGCCTGGAGTGCACTAGGCGATGAGCAGTTCTTC	CAWSALGDEQFF
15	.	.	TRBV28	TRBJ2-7	TGTGCCAGCAGGACCCGGAGACAGGACCTCTACGAGCAGTACTTC	CASRTRRQDLYEQYF
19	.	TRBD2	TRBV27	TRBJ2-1	TGTGCCAGCAGACAATTTGGGACTAGCGGGAGTAACCGCAACAATGAGCAGTTCTTC	CASRQFGTSGSNRNNEQFF
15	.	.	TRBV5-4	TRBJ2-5	TGTGCCAGCAGCTTGGGGACTATCAGTCAAGAGACCCAGTACTTC	CASSLGTISQETQYF